This T cell receptor (beta chain) was sequenced in a study of cytomegalovirus exposure and HLA in healthy donors. Study background: A later analysis reported the 130 or so validation repertoires used the same platform as the 550 to 700 first-cohort repertoires. Notes on the study in general: A later analysis found first-cohort TCR clusters tended to co-occur in the approximately 110 validation repertoires. Overall, approximately 150 TCR beta chains were annotated as cytomegalovirus-associated.

The donors were in the roughly 130-subject validation cohort, distinct from the approximately 670-subject first cohort. Germline values: CDR1 MNHEY, CDR2 SMNVEV (reference sequence). The V end was cut by 2 bases, the J end by 7 bases, with 17 bases between. The CDR3 contains 15 residues. The method was immunoSEQ multiplex PCR; TCRdb's version includes in-frame clones alone and lacks a portion of them. Here the sample spans around 220,000 clones, approximately 88% being singletons. Comments on this clone: Its specificity is not known.

Specimen: PBMCs. The TCR sequence derives from a woman aged 25 to 39 in good health and CMV-seropositive. The V call is TRBV27, the J call TRBJ1-2; the D gene is possibly TRBD1 (5 bases). CDR3 sequence reads: CASSLARDSGGGYTF. DNA for the CDR3: TGTGCCAGCAGTTTAGCCCGGGACTCCGGGGGTGGCTACACCTTC.